What follows describes a single TCR beta chain. V gave up 4 bases and J gave up 2 bases, with 15 bases separating them. There are 15 residues in the CDR3. Germline CDR1 is SGDLS and CDR2 is YYNGEE. The source of the sample is a study of technical replicates of blood from a handful of donors. The protocol was immunoSEQ multiplex PCR, while the TCRdb copy is restricted to in-frame clones and leaves out a portion. The repertoire has about 81,000 clones, roughly four fifths of them found once; the top ten carry roughly 4%. The chain recombines TRBV9 with TRBJ2-5, with a possible D match to TRBD1 (5 bases). The origin of this receptor is a human donor in good health. Some clones in this sample may be carry-over from other donors' samples. The sequencing input was PBMCs. The CDR3, as DNA: TGTGCCAGCAGCCGTAGGGGTAGCCAACAAGAGACCCAGTACTTC. Its protein product is CASSRRGSQQETQYF.